Following are 30 T cell receptor beta chains from one sample sequenced in a study of T cells in Graves' hyperthyroidism and ophthalmopathy. It was RNA transcripts that yielded the amplified TCR beta CDR3 regions. Researchers ran a first-round RT-PCR on the TCR CDR3 using the HTBI primer set. TCRdb re-called the multiplex PCR reads through MiXCR, storing one row per CDR3 protein. The table has roughly 660,000 distinct CDR3 sequences, 17% seen once. Sequenced: blood. These receptor sequences come from a man aged 50-59 years with Graves' hyperthyroidism.

This clonotype was found many times. V is TRBV2 and J is TRBJ2-1, with D perhaps TRBD1 (6 bases). Trimming stripped 2 bases from V and 0 bases from J, with 11 bases between. This CDR3 region has 16 residues. Looked up from germline, CDR1 is SNHLY and CDR2 is FYNNEI. As DNA, the CDR3 is TGTGCCAGCAGTGAATTTGGACAGAGCTCCTACAATGAGCAGTTCTTC. This encodes CASSEFGQSSYNEQFF.

This clonotype has at least ten counts. This chain links TRBV6-1 with TRBJ1-2; no clear D gene. Trimming took 6 bases from V and 5 from J, leaving 10 bases between them. This CDR3 is built from 12 residues. Germline V gene lookup returns CDR1 MNHNS and CDR2 SASEGT. The CDR3 DNA sequence: TGTGCCAGCAGATTGACGGATTATGGCTACACCTTC. Protein: CASRLTDYGYTF.

The chain is built from TRBV25-1 and TRBJ2-1, with 9 bases that match TRBD1. This CDR3 has 13 residues. Germline loops: CDR1 MGHDK, CDR2 SYGVNS. The ends lost 5 bases at V and 12 bases at J; junction bases unmatched: 8. This chain's CDR3 is CASSFGQGPGQFF. As DNA, the CDR3 is TGTGCCAGCAGTTTTGGACAGGGGCCTGGGCAGTTCTTC. Full variable domain (missing parts from reference TRBV25-1 and TRBJ2-1): EADIYQTPRYLVIGTGKKITLECSQTMGHDKMYWYQQDPGMELHLIHYSYGVNSTEKGDLSSESTVSRIRTEHFPLTLESARPSHTSQYLCASSFGQGPGQFFGPGTRLTVL.

This clonotype has ten or more counts. The chain combines TRBV11-2 with TRBJ2-6; D is perhaps TRBD1 (5 bases). The ends were cut back, 2 bases at V and 13 bases at J, with 24 bases in the middle. Per the germline V gene, CDR1 is SGHAT and CDR2 is FQNNGV. The length of the CDR3 is 17 residues. The CDR3 spells CASSLPSTARQHVVLTF. The CDR3 DNA is TGTGCCAGCAGCTTACCGTCAACGGCTCGACAGCACGTAGTCCTGACTTTC.

The sample holds many counts of this clonotype. The chain employs TRBV28 and TRBJ1-1; D is possibly TRBD1 (5 bases). Trimming removed 4 bases at V and 4 bases at J, with 13 bases between. The CDR3 extends over 14 amino acids. Germline V gives CDR1 MDHEN, CDR2 SYDVKM. The CDR3 DNA follows: TGTGCCAGCAGTTGGGGACGGGGGGGCACTGAAGCTTTCTTT. As protein: CASSWGRGGTEAFF.

A note on this clonotype: A much larger clone lies a single base off, so this may be a read error. The chain carries TRBV11-2 and TRBJ2-1; no reliable D call. The V and J ends lost 6 bases and 0 bases respectively, with 18 bases between them. Germline values: CDR1 SGHAT, CDR2 FQNNGV. This CDR3 spans 17 amino acids. CDR3 nucleotides: TGTGCCAGCAGGAGGTTTTCCGCTCTTAGCTCCTACAATGAGCAGTTCTTC. It specifies CASRRFSALSSYNEQFF.

This clonotype was counted at least ten times. The chain couples TRBV30 to TRBJ2-1; TRBD1 matches 8 bases. Germline V CDR1 and CDR2: GTSNPN, SVGIG (reference sequence). V lost 5 bases, J lost 6 bases, and 12 bases stayed unmatched. The length of the CDR3 is 15 residues. In DNA, the CDR3 is TGTGCCTGGGTTCTGCGGGACAGGTTCTTCAATGAGCAGTTCTTC. Translated: CAWVLRDRFFNEQFF.

This clonotype occurred many times. The chain uses TRBV14 and TRBJ2-7, with TRBD2 matching 7 bases. This CDR3 is 13 amino acids long. Per germline, CDR1 SGHDN and CDR2 FVKESK. V trimming: 8 bases; J trimming: 2 bases; junction bases outside the gene matches: 6. CDR3 sequence (DNA): TGTGCCAGCGGGAGGGGCGGCACCTACGAGCAGTACTTC. The encoded protein is CASGRGGTYEQYF.

This clonotype was counted at least ten times. J is TRBJ2-5 and V is TRBV2, with 7 positions matching TRBD2. This CDR3 has 14 residues. Germline V gene lookup returns CDR1 SNHLY and CDR2 FYNNEI. V dropped 4 bases and J dropped 5; count of bases not matched to a gene: 7. The CDR3 reads CASSGLTSSETQYF. The CDR3 coding sequence is TGTGCCAGCAGTGGATTGACTAGCTCTGAGACCCAGTACTTC.

This clonotype has at least ten counts. This chain links TRBV18 with TRBJ1-2; 10 bases fit TRBD1. This CDR3 contains 16 residues. The germline CDR1 and CDR2 sequences are KGHSH and LQKENI. The V gene end was trimmed by 8 bases and the J gene end by 0 bases; junction bases not matched to a gene: 9. CDR3 nucleotide sequence: TGTGCCAGCAAACCGGGACAGGGGTCCTCTAACTATGGCTACACCTTC. The encoded protein is CASKPGQGSSNYGYTF.

This clonotype was observed a handful of times. This sequence may be a read error, since a much larger clone differs from it by one base. The chain combines TRBV30 with TRBJ1-1, with a weak D call TRBD1 (6 bases). Germline-derived CDR1 and CDR2 are GTSNPN and SVGIG (reference sequence). CDR3 length: 13 amino acids. Trimming cost V 1 base and J 3 bases, with 9 bases left between them. This CDR3 is CAWSGQADTEAFF. The DNA for the CDR3 is TGTGCCTGGAGTGGACAGGCCGACACTGAAGCTTTCTTT.

This clonotype has more than one count but fewer than ten. V and J are TRBV4-3 and TRBJ1-2; TRBD1 might be the D (5 bases). CDR1 and CDR2 from the germline V gene are LGHNA and YSLEER. The CDR3 consists of 16 residues. Between the trimmed V and J ends, which lost 0 bases and 4 bases, there was a span of 15 bases. CDR3 bases: TGCGCCAGCAGCCAAGACCCCCAGGGCAGGAGCTATGGCTACACCTTC. The encoded protein is CASSQDPQGRSYGYTF.

In regard to this clonotype: Here the CDR3 omits its conserved ending phenylalanine or tryptophan, so a read error is the likely source. The chain links TRBV6-2 or TRBV6-3 to TRBJ1-5; unclear D gene. Trimming pared 4 bases from V and 4 bases from J, leaving 11 bases between. Germline V lookup: CDR1 MNHEY, CDR2 SVGEGT. The CDR3 spans 14 residues. The CDR3 is CASSFSGANQPQHL. DNA of the CDR3: TGTGCCAGCAGTTTTTCGGGAGCTAATCAGCCCCAGCATCTT.

This clonotype occurred many times. The V gene is TRBV28, the J gene TRBJ2-1; 9 bases are a match to TRBD2. The CDR3 extends over 15 amino acids. V dropped 3 bases and J dropped 8; count of bases not matched to a gene: 8. Germline CDR1 reads MDHEN; CDR2 reads SYDVKM. In nucleotides, the CDR3 is TGTGCCAGCAGTTTTGCGGCTAGCGGGAACGATGAGCAGTTCTTC. This translates into CASSFAASGNDEQFF.

This clonotype was counted between two and nine times. The rearrangement links TRBV2 to TRBJ1-1, with TRBD1 identical over 7 bases. V was clipped by 8 bases and J by 6 bases; unmatched bases: 12. The CDR3 sequence is 14 residues long. Germline V gives CDR1 SNHLY, CDR2 FYNNEI. CDR3 loop: CASQAAQGVPEAFF. The DNA for the CDR3 is TGTGCCAGCCAAGCCGCCCAGGGGGTACCTGAAGCTTTCTTT.

This CDR3 reads CASSIFTRGEETQYF. The CDR3 bases are TGTGCCAGCTCGATCTTCACCCGGGGCGAAGAGACCCAGTACTTC. This chain links TRBV27 with TRBJ2-5; D could derive from TRBD1 or TRBD2 (5 bases each). The length of the CDR3 is 15 residues. Looked up from germline, CDR1 is MNHEY and CDR2 is SMNVEV (reference sequence). The V end was cut by 8 bases, the J end by 3 bases, with 19 bases between.

This clonotype has ten or more counts. The chain joins TRBV10-2 to TRBJ2-7; the D is unclear. V was pared by 6 bases and J by 3 bases, with 15 bases between. CDR3 length: 14 amino acids. Germline V CDR1 and CDR2: WSHSY, SAAADI. The CDR3 region is CASSPSRRNYEQYF. CDR3 nucleotides: TGCGCCAGCAGCCCCTCGCGACGGAACTACGAGCAGTACTTC.

This clonotype was seen repeatedly, ten times or more. This chain joins TRBV6-6 and TRBJ2-3, with 7 bases fitting TRBD1. V lost 0 bases and J lost 5; bases outside the gene matches: 11. This CDR3 is 17 amino acids long. Germline V lookup: CDR1 MNHNY, CDR2 SVGAGI (reference sequence). The CDR3 DNA follows: TGTGCCAGCAGTTACTCCCATCCGGGACAGAGTAAAGATACGCAGTATTTT. Translating gives CASSYSHPGQSKDTQYF.

This clonotype has just one count. This CDR3 is CATSSGTSGSIYEQYF. In nucleotides, the CDR3 is TGTGCCACCAGCAGTGGGACTAGCGGGAGTATCTACGAGCAGTACTTC. The rearrangement links TRBV15 to TRBJ2-7, with 14 bases identical to TRBD2. This CDR3 contains 16 residues. V gave up 3 bases and J gave up 3 bases; unmatched junction bases: 4. From germline, CDR1 is LNHNV and CDR2 YYDKDF (reference sequence).

This clonotype was seen at least ten times. The rearrangement uses TRBV28 and TRBJ2-2; unclear D gene. The V end was cut by 5 bases, the J end by 1 base, with 8 bases between. The germline CDR1 and CDR2 sequences are MDHEN and SYDVKM. The CDR3 length is 14 residues. Here the CDR3 DNA reads TGTGCCAGCAGTGCAAATATGAACACCGGGGAGCTGTTTTTT. This codes for CASSANMNTGELFF.

The V gene is TRBV6-1, the J gene TRBJ2-1; tentative D call: TRBD1 (5 bases). The CDR3 has 12 residues. Trimming shortened V by 5 bases and J by 9 bases, and 11 bases separated the two germline ends. The germline V gene encodes CDR1 MNHNS and CDR2 SASEGT. The CDR3, as DNA: TGTGCCAGCAGTAGGGGTGGGGCTGAGCAGTTCTTC. Translation gives CASSRGGAEQFF.

V and J are TRBV2 and TRBJ2-1, with a possible D match to TRBD1 (5 bases). This CDR3 has 16 residues. Germline V gene data show CDR1 as SNHLY and CDR2 as FYNNEI. The V end lost 4 bases, the J end lost 0 bases, and 13 bases lay between the germline ends. In nucleotides, the CDR3 is TGTGCCAGCAGTGGGTCAGGGTGGAGCTCCTACAATGAGCAGTTCTTC. Protein sequence: CASSGSGWSSYNEQFF.

Only a few counts were recorded for this clonotype. V is TRBV7-9 and J is TRBJ1-6; 7 bases fit TRBD1. Trimming removed 5 bases from V and 4 bases from J; junction bases left unmatched: 14. The CDR3 runs 18 residues. Germline-derived CDR1 and CDR2 are SEHNR and FQNEAQ (reference sequence). The CDR3 region has the DNA TGTGCCAGCAGCAGACGGACAGGACCTACGACTTATAATTCACCCCTCCACTTT. Encoded protein: CASSRRTGPTTYNSPLHF.

The chain couples TRBV6-2 or TRBV6-3 to TRBJ2-1, with D maybe TRBD2 (6 bases). CDR3 length: 13 residues. CDR1 and CDR2 (germline): MNHEY, SVGEGT. The ends were cut back, 6 bases at V and 9 bases at J, with 15 bases in the middle. The CDR3 bases are TGTGCCAGCAGAACGGGACTTATTTCTGAGCAGTTCTTC. This sequence encodes CASRTGLISEQFF.

The chain has TRBV12-3 or TRBV12-4 and TRBJ2-7; 9 bases align to TRBD1. With V trimmed by 3 bases and J by 2 bases, 5 bases remained unmatched. This CDR3 spans 15 amino acids. The DNA of the CDR3 is TGTGCCAGCAGTTTCGGACAGGGGTTACCCTACGAGCAGTACTTC. Translation gives CASSFGQGLPYEQYF.

This clonotype was detected a few times. The J gene is TRBJ1-2, the V gene TRBV3-1, with D unresolved. Germline values: CDR1 LGHDT, CDR2 YNNKEL (reference sequence). CDR3 length: 13 amino acids. Trimming shortened V by 0 bases and J by 4 bases, and 6 bases separated the two germline ends. CDR3 amino acids: CASSQDLIYGYTF. Written as DNA, the CDR3 is TGTGCCAGCAGCCAAGATCTAATCTATGGCTACACCTTC. Full variable domain (outside the CDR3, taken from reference TRBV3-1 and TRBJ1-2): DTAVSQTPKYLVTQMGNDKSIKCEQNLGHDTMYWYKQDSKKFLKIMFSYNNKELIINETVPNRFSPKSPDKAHLNLHINSLELGDSAVYFCASSQDLIYGYTFGSGTRLTVV.

This clonotype was seen more than once but under ten times. The chain has TRBV28 and TRBJ2-7; 7 bases are a match to TRBD1. Germline V CDR1 and CDR2: MDHEN, SYDVKM. The CDR3 loop spans 14 amino acids. Trimming cost V 6 bases and J 2 bases; bases outside gene matches: 7. CDR3 nucleotides: TGTGCCAGCAGATGGGACAGCAACGCCTACGAGCAGTACTTC. Its translation: CASRWDSNAYEQYF.

This clonotype has ten or more counts. This chain links TRBV11-2 with TRBJ2-3; TRBD1 is a possible D gene (5 bases). The CDR3 is made up of 15 amino acids. Deletions cut 0 bases from V and 2 bases from J, with 9 bases between. Germline CDR1 SGHAT, CDR2 FQNNGV. The CDR3 DNA reads as TGTGCCAGCAGCTTAGACAGGGCGCCCACAGATACGCAGTATTTT. Protein: CASSLDRAPTDTQYF.

The chain carries TRBV7-9 and TRBJ2-2; no clear D. The germline V gene has CDR1 SEHNR and CDR2 FQNEAQ (reference sequence). The CDR3 is made up of 16 amino acids. Trimming cost V 5 bases and J 1 base, with 14 bases left between them. The CDR3 is CASSPYEKENTGELFF. The CDR3 DNA sequence: TGTGCCAGCAGCCCATATGAGAAAGAGAACACCGGGGAGCTGTTTTTT. The full variable domain, completed using reference TRBV7-9 and TRBJ2-2, is DTGVSQNPRHKITKRGQNVTFRCDPISEHNRLYWYRQTLGQGPEFLTYFQNEAQLEKSRLLSDRFSAERPKGSFSTLEIQRTEQGDSAMYLCASSPYEKENTGELFFGEGSRLTVL.

Regarding this clonotype: Germline is not matched at one junction end, which may reflect a read error. The chain uses TRBV7-6 and TRBJ2-7; D may match TRBD1 or TRBD2 (7 bases each). The CDR3 length is 16 residues. The germline CDR1 and CDR2 sequences are SGHVS and FNYEAQ. CDR3 protein: CDSSLVDSGGAYEQYF. The CDR3, as DNA: TGTGACAGCAGCTTAGTAGATTCAGGGGGGGCCTACGAGCAGTACTTC.